This is a list of T cell receptor beta chains from one sample in a study of cytomegalovirus exposure and HLA in healthy donors. Repertoires were generated with immunoSEQ multiplex PCR, while TCRdb's copy carries only in-frame clones and drops some. The top ten hold roughly 0.96% of the sample, which has around 300,000 clones, over 75% seen once. Sample: PBMCs. The receptors were gathered from a man aged 30-40 years in good health and CMV-seronegative. The CDR3 runs from the conserved cysteine through the conserved F or W. A D gene is named only where the DNA matches it firmly.

>TRBJ2-5|TRBV29-1|TRBD2
TGCAGCGTTGAAGATTTCACTAGCGGTGAGACCCAGTACTTC
CSVEDFTSGETQYF
>TRBJ2-7|TRBV6-1|NA
TGTGCCAGCAGTTTTTTATACAGGGAGGGCGAGCAGTACTTC
CASSFLYREGEQYF
>TRBJ2-2|TRBV5-1|TRBD2
TGCGCCAGCAGCCCCGGGCTAGCGGGGGGGACGAACACCGGGGAGCTGTTTTTT
CASSPGLAGGTNTGELFF
>TRBJ1-3|TRBV5-1|NA
TGCGCCAGCAGCCCCAGGGAGGCTGGAAACACCATATATTTT
CASSPREAGNTIYF
>TRBJ2-2|TRBV5-1|NA
TGCGCCAGCAGCTTGGCCGACACCCAGGGCACCGGGGAGCTGTTTTTT
CASSLADTQGTGELFF
>TRBJ2-7|TRBV5-1|TRBD1
TGCGCCAGCAGCTCCCTTGGGGGGACAGGGGGTCATACAGCCCCCTACGAGCAGTACTTC
CASSSLGGTGGHTAPYEQYF
>TRBJ1-1|TRBV5-1|NA
TGCGCCAGCAGCTTGGTTTTAATGAACACTGAAGCTTTCTTT
CASSLVLMNTEAFF
>TRBJ2-7|TRBV5-4|NA
TGTGCCAGCAGCCCACAGGGATACTACGAGCAGTACTTC
CASSPQGYYEQYF
>TRBJ2-1|TRBV9|NA
TGTGCCAGCAGCGTAGGGGGGGTGCCCTCCTACAATGAGCAGTTCTTC
CASSVGGVPSYNEQFF
>TRBJ1-1|TRBV5-1|NA
TGCGCCAGCAGCTTGGAAGTCGGGAAGGACACTGAAGCTTTCTTT
CASSLEVGKDTEAFF
>TRBJ1-2|TRBV5-4|TRBD1
TGTGCCAGCAGCCTAGACAGGGACCACTATGGCTACACCTTC
CASSLDRDHYGYTF
>TRBJ2-7|TRBV6-5|TRBD1
TGTGCCAGTCTGTCCGGGACAGGGTTGCTTGGGGAGCAGTACTTC
CASLSGTGLLGEQYF
>TRBJ2-7|TRBV27|TRBD1
TGTGCCAGCAGTGGGGGAGGACAGGGGGGTTACGAGCAGTACTTC
CASSGGGQGGYEQYF
>TRBJ1-5|TRBV10-2|NA
TGCGCCAGCGACAATGGGAAGGGGAGGGATCAGCCCCAGCATTTT
CASDNGKGRDQPQHF
>TRBJ1-1|TRBV7-9|TRBD1
TGTGCCAGCAGCTCGAGACAGGGGGCTGAGGACACTGAAGCTTTCTTT
CASSSRQGAEDTEAFF
>TRBJ2-1|TRBV27|NA
TGTGCCAGCAGTCATTCCCGACTCGATTACAATGAGCAGTTCTTC
CASSHSRLDYNEQFF
>TRBJ2-5|TRBV29-1|TRBD2
TGCAGCGCTCGGGGGGGCCAGGCACAAGAGACCCAGTACTTC
CSARGGQAQETQYF